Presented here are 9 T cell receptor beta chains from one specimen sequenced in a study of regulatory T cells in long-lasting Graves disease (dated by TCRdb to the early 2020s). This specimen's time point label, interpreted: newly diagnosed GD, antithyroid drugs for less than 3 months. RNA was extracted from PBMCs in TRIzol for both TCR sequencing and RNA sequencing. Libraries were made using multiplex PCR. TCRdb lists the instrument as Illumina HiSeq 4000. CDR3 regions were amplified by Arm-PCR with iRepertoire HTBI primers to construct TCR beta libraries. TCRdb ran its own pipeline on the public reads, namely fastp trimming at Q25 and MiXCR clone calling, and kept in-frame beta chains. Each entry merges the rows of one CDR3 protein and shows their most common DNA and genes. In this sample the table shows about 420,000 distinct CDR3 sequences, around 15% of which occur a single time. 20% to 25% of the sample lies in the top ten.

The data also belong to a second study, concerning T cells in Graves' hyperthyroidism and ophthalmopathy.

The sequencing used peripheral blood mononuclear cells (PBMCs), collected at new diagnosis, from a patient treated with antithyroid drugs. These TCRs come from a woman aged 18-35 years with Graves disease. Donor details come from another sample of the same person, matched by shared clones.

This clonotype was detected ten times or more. The CDR3 is CASSLELAGDTQYF. The CDR3 DNA reads TGTGCCAGCAGCTTAGAACTAGCGGGAGATACGCAGTATTTT. V is TRBV11-2 and J is TRBJ2-3; TRBD2 agrees at 9 bases. Germline lookup yields CDR1 SGHAT and CDR2 FQNNGV. J lost 5 bases, V lost 0 bases, and 0 bases had no gene match. The CDR3 is 14 amino acids.

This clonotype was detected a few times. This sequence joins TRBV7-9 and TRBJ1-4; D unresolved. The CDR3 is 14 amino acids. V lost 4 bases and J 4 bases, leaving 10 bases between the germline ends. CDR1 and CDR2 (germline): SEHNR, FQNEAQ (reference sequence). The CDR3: CASSSKGLNEKLFF. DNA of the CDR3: TGTGCCAGCAGCTCGAAAGGGCTTAATGAAAAACTGTTTTTT. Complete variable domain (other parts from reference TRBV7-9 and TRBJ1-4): DTGVSQNPRHKITKRGQNVTFRCDPISEHNRLYWYRQTLGQGPEFLTYFQNEAQLEKSRLLSDRFSAERPKGSFSTLEIQRTEQGDSAMYLCASSSKGLNEKLFFGSGTQLSVL.

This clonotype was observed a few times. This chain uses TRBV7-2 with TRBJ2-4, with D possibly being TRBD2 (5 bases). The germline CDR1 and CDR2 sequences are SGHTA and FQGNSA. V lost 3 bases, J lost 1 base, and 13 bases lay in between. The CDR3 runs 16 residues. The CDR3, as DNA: TGTGCCAGCAGCTTTCGTGGGGAGTGGGCCAAAAACATTCAGTACTTC. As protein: CASSFRGEWAKNIQYF. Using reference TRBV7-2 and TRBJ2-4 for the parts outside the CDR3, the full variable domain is GAGVSQSPSNKVTEKGKDVELRCDPISGHTALYWYRQSLGQGLEFLIYFQGNSAPDKSGLPSDRFSAERTGGSVSTLTIQRTQQEDSAVYLCASSFRGEWAKNIQYFGAGTRLSVL.

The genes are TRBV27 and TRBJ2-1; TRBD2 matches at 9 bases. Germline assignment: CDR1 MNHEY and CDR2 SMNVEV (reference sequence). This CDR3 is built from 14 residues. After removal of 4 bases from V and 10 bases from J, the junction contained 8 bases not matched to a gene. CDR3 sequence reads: CASSSIAGAYEQFF. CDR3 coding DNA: TGTGCCAGCAGTTCCATAGCGGGAGCTTACGAGCAGTTCTTC.

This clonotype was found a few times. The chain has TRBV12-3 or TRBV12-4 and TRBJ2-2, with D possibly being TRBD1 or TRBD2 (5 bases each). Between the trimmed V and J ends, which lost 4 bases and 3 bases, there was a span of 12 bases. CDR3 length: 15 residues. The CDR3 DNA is TGTGCCAGCAGTTGGGGTACGGGGCACACCGGGGAGCTGTTTTTT. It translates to CASSWGTGHTGELFF.

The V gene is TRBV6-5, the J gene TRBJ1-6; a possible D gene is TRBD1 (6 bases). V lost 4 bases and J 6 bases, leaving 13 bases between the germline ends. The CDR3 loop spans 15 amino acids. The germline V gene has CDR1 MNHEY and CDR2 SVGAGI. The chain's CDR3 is CASSSNGQSNSPLHF. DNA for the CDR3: TGTGCCAGCAGTTCGAACGGACAGTCTAATTCACCCCTCCACTTT.

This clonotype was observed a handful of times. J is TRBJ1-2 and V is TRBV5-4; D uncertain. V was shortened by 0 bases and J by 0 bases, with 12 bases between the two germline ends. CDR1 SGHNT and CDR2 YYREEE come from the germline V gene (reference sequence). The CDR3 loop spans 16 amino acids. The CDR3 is CASSLEVTGANYGYTF. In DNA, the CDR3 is TGTGCCAGCAGCTTGGAAGTCACGGGAGCTAACTATGGCTACACCTTC.

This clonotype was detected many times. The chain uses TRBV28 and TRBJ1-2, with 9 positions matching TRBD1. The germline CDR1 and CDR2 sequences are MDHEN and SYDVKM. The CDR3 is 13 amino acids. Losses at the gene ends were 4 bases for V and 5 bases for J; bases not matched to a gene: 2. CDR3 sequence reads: CASSSTGGYGYTF. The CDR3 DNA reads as TGTGCCAGCAGTTCGACAGGGGGATATGGCTACACCTTC.

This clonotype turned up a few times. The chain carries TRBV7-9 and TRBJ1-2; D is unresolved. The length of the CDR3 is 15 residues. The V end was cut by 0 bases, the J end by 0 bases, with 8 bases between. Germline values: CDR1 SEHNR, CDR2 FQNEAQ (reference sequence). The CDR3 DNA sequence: TGTGCCAGCAGCTTAGCTTCAGCTTCTAACTATGGCTACACCTTC. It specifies CASSLASASNYGYTF.